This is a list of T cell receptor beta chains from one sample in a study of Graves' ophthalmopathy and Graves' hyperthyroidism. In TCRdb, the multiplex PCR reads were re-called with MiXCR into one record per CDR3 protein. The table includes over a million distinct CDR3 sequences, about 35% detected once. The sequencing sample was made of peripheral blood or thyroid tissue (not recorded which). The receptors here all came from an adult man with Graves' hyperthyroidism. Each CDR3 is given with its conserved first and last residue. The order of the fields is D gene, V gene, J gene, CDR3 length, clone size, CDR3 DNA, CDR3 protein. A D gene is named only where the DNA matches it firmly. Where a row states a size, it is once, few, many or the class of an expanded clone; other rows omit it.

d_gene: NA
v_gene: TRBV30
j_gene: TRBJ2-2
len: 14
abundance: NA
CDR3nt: TGTGCCTGGACCGGGACCCAAAACACCGGGGAGCTGTTTTTT
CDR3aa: CAWTGTQNTGELFF

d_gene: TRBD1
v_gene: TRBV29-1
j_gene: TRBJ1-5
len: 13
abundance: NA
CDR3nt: TGCAGCGGCCGACAGGGGAGGGGAGAGACCCAGCATTTT
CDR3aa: CSGRQGRGETQHF

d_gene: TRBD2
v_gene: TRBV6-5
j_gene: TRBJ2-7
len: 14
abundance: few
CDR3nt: TGTGCCAGCAGTTACGGACCGGGAGGGTACGAGCAGTACTTC
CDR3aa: CASSYGPGGYEQYF

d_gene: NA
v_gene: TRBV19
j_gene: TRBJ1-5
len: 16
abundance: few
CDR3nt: TGTGCCAGTAGTGGGCCGGGAGGGTTGGGCAATCAGCCCCAGCATTTT
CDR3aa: CASSGPGGLGNQPQHF

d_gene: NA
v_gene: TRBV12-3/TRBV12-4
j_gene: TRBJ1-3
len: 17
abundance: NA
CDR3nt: TGTGCCAGCAGGGCAGGCCGCGTTGATATCTCTGGAAACACCATATATTTT
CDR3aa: CASRAGRVDISGNTIYF

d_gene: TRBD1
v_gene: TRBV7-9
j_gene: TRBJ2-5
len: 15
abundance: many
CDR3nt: TGTGCCAGCAGCTTAAAGTGGGACAGCCAAGAGACCCAGTACTTC
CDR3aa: CASSLKWDSQETQYF

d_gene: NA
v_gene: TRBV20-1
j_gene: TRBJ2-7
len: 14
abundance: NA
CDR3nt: TGCAGTGCTAGAGAAGTTGGGGACTTATATGAGCAGTACTTC
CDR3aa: CSAREVGDLYEQYF

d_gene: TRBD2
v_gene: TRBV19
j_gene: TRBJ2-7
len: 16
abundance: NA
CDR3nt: TGTGCCAGTAGTTCCTCCCCGGGACTAGGTGTCGTCGAGCAGTACTTC
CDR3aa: CASSSSPGLGVVEQYF

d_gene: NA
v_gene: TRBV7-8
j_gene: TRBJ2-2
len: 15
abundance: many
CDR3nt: TGTGCCAGCAGACCCGTCCGGGGGAACACCGGGGAGCTGTTTTTT
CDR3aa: CASRPVRGNTGELFF

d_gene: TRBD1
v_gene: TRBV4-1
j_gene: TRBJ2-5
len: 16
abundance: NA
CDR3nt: TGCGCCAGCAGCCAAAACTCCGGGACAGGGGTGGTGACCCAGTACTTC
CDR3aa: CASSQNSGTGVVTQYF

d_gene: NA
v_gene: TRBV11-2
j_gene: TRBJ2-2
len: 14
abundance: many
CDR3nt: TGTGCCAGCAGCTTAGGCAGTCTCCTCGGGGAGCTGTTTTTT
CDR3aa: CASSLGSLLGELFF

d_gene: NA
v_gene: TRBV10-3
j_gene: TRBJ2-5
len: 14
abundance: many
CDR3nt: TGTGCCATCAGTGAAACAGGGAACCAAGAGACCCAGTACTTC
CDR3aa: CAISETGNQETQYF

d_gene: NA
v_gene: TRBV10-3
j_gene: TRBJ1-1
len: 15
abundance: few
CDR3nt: TGTGCCATCAGTGAGTCTAGGGGGGCGAACACTGAAGCTTTCTTT
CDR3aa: CAISESRGANTEAFF

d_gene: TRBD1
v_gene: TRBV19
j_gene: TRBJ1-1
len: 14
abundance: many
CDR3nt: TGTGCCAGTAGTACCCATGACAGGGCCGCTGAAGCTTTCTTT
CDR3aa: CASSTHDRAAEAFF

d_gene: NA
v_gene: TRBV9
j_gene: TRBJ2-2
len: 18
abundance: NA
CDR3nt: NA
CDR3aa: CASSVEIRSEQYFGELFF

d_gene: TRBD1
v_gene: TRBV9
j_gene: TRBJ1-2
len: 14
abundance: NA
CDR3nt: TGTGCCAGCAGCGGGACAGGGGGCGATTCAGGCTACACCTTC
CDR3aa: CASSGTGGDSGYTF

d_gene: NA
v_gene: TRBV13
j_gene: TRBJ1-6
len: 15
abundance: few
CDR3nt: TGTGCCAGCAGCTTAGAGGACCAGACTAATTCACCCCTCCACTTT
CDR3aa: CASSLEDQTNSPLHF

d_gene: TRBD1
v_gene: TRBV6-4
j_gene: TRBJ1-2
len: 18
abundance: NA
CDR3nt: TGTGCCAGCAGTGACTACGCCTTAGCCGGGACAGGGTTTGGTGGCTACACCTTC
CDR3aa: CASSDYALAGTGFGGYTF

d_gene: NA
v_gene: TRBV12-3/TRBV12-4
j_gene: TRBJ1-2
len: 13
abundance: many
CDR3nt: TGTGCCAGCGGCGACTCACGGTCCTATGGCTACACCTTC
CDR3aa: CASGDSRSYGYTF

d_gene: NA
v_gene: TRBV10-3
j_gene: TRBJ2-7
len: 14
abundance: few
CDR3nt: TGTGCCATCAGTGGACAGGACAGCTCCTACGAGCAGTACTTC
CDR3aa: CAISGQDSSYEQYF

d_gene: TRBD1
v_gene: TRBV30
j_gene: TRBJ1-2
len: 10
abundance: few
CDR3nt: TGTGCCTGGAGGGGACAGGGAATCACCTTC
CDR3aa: CAWRGQGITF

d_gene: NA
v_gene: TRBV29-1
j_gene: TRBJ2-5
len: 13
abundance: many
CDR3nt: TGCAGCTACGATCTAGGGTTGGAAGAGACCCAGTACTTC
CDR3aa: CSYDLGLEETQYF

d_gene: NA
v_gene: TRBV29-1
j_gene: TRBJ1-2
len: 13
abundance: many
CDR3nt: TGCAGCGTTGAGAGCACTGAGAACTATGGCTACACCTTC
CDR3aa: CSVESTENYGYTF

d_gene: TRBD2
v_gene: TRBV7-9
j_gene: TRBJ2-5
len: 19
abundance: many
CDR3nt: TGTGCCAGCAGACCAACCGGGACTAGCGGGAGACGCCGGCGAGAGACCCAGTACTTC
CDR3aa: CASRPTGTSGRRRRETQYF

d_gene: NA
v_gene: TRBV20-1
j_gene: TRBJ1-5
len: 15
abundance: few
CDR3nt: TGCAGTGCTACCAGCGTAGAACTTAGCAATCAGCCCCAGCATTTT
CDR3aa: CSATSVELSNQPQHF

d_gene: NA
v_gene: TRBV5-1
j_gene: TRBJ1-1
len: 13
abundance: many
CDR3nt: TGCGCCAGCAGCACCGGACGGCTCGCTGAAGCTTTCTTT
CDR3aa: CASSTGRLAEAFF

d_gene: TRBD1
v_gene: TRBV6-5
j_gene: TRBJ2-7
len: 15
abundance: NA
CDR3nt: TGTGCCAGCAGACTTCGGGACAGTGGACCCTACGAGCAGTACTTC
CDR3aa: CASRLRDSGPYEQYF

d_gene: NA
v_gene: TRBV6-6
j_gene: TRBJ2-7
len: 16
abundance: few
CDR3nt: TGTGCCAGCAGTTACATTCAGCCCCTCCAAGGCTACGAGCAGTACTTC
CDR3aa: CASSYIQPLQGYEQYF

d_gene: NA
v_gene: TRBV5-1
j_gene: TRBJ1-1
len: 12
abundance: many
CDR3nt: TGCGCCAGCAGCCGGACAGCCACTGAAGCTTTCTTT
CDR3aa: CASSRTATEAFF

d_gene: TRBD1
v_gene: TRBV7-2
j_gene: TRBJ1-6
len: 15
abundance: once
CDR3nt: TGTGCCAGCAGCCCCGGGACAGGGAGAGTATCACCCCTCCACTTT
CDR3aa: CASSPGTGRVSPLHF

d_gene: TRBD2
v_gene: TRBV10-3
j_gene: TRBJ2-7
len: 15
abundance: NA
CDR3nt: TGTGCCAGCAGTTACTCCCGGACTAGCGACTACGAGCAGTACTTC
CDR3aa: CASSYSRTSDYEQYF

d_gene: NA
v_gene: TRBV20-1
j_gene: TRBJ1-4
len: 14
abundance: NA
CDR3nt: TGCAGTGCTAGAGGATACAGGGAAGGGGAAAAACTGCTTTTT
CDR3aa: CSARGYREGEKLLF

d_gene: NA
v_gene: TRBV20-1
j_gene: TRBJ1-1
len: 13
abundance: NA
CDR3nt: TGCAGTGCTAGTTTCGGCTGGAACACTGAAGCTTTCTTT
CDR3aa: CSASFGWNTEAFF

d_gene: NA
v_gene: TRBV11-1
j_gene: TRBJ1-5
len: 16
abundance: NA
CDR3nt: TGTGCCAGCAGCTTAGTTGGGGGAGTAAGCAATCAGCCCCAGCATTTT
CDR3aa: CASSLVGGVSNQPQHF

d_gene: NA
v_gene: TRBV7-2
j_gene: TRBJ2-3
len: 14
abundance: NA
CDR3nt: TGTGCCAGCAGCGGGGAGATTGGCACAGATACGCAGTATTTT
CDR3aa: CASSGEIGTDTQYF

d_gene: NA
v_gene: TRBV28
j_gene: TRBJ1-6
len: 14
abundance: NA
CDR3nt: TGTGCCAGCAGTTTGCCAGTATATAATTCACCCCTCCACTTT
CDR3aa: CASSLPVYNSPLHF

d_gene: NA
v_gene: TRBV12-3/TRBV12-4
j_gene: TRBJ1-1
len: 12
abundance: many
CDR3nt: TGTGCCAGCAGCTTGACCGGCGCTCTAGCTTTCTTT
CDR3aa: CASSLTGALAFF

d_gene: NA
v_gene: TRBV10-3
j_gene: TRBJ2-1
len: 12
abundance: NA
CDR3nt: TGTGCCATCAGTGGTTCGGGGAATGAGCAGTTCTTC
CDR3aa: CAISGSGNEQFF

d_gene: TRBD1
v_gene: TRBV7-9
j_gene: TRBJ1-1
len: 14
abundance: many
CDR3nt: TGTGCCAGCAGCTTAGGGACAGGGACCACTGAAGCTTTCTTT
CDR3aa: CASSLGTGTTEAFF

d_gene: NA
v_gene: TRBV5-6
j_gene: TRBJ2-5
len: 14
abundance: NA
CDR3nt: TGTGCCAGCAGCTCTCCCTCGGGTCGGGAGACCCAGTACTTC
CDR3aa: CASSSPSGRETQYF